The clone carrying this T cell receptor beta chain was recorded only once. Measured with immunoSEQ multiplex PCR; TCRdb has only the in-frame clones, and not every one. The table has about 300,000 clones, approximately 90% seen once. The data originate from a study of blood T cell repertoires in COVID-19. Across the whole study: Samples taken during acute and convalescent COVID-19 were collected in the United States, Italy and Spain.

This CDR3 region has 13 residues. The germline V and J ends were trimmed by 3 bases and 1 base, with 8 bases remaining between them. Germline CDR1 is SGHKS and CDR2 is YYEKEE (reference sequence). This chain connects TRBV5-5 to TRBJ2-7, with a tentative D call TRBD2 (5 bases). This TCR was sampled from a woman aged 25-40 years who had recovered from COVID-19. Source material: PBMCs or T cells enriched from blood (not recorded which). The CDR3 reads CASSSRGSYEQYF. CDR3 nucleotide sequence: TGTGCCAGCAGCTCACGGGGTTCCTACGAGCAGTACTTC.